This TCR beta chain was recorded in a study of siplizumab effects on memory and regulatory T cells (dated by TCRdb to about 2019). A note on the overall study: The study examined how the anti-CD2 antibody siplizumab affects alloreactive T-cell subsets in allogeneic mixed lymphocyte reactions built from human PBMCs. The paper as a whole reports these results and caveats: Because sequences below about 10^-5 frequency were poorly captured, only a minor fraction of alloreactive clones could be mapped to unstimulated subsets. Unstimulated naive T cells appeared to be more diverse than memory T cells, and naive cells seemed to make a substantial contribution to the alloresponse. Among mappable alloreactive CD4+ clones, an average Treg-derived fraction of 68.8% was observed with siplizumab, compared with approximately 26% in control reactions. A naive or memory phenotype could not be assigned to roughly 75-95% of proliferating CD4+ or CD8+ clones. The cumulative frequency of alloreactive sequences that could be traced back to unstimulated CD4+ memory T cells was significantly reduced by siplizumab. The suppressive function of proliferating Tregs from siplizumab cultures was not functionally confirmed.

To prepare the library, the immunoSEQ multiplex PCR assay was applied. About 10^5 TCR templates per sample were assayed by the deep sequencing platform. Genomic DNA extracted from sorted T cells was used for TCRbeta CDR3 sequencing. As for the original processing: The R programming language was used for clonal analysis of TCRbeta CDR3 data. Comparing unstimulated samples against CFSE-low samples taken after the reaction was how alloreactive CD4+ and CD8+ clones were defined. Alloreactive CD4+ clones were assigned to regulatory or non-regulatory origin by matching sequences to sorted unstimulated Treg and non-Treg repertoires. In its TCRdb copy, this immuneACCESS table keeps in-frame sequences only and misses some clones. Where compared with another copy, unresolved V genes explain less than half of these, and the others have no known cause. V, J and clone size are those of that table, while D and trimming were read from the DNA. The sample has approximately 75,000 clones on record, 93% of them singletons. The ten largest make up about 5% of the sample.

This clone has more than one count but fewer than ten. The clone's antigen remains unknown. Nothing much larger sits one base from this clone, and base qualities are not available. Sorted unstimulated T cells and proliferating T cells recovered from mixed lymphocyte reactions were subjected to TCRbeta CDR3 sequencing. Fresh whole blood from about ten HLA-typed healthy donors served as the source for isolating PBMCs. The germline V gene (reference sequence) yields PRHDT for CDR1 and FYEKMQ for CDR2. V and J lose 5 bases and 6 bases, and a span of 20 bases separates them. Reading from cysteine to phenylalanine, the CDR3 counts 15 amino acids. The read is trimmed to its CDR3 DNA, 45 bases read in frame from base 1.

Sequencing was carried out using CD8+ T cells sorted from blood. The receptor comes from a human donor in good health. The rearranged segments are TRBV13 and TRBJ2-7; a weak D assignment points to TRBD1 (6 bases agree). The DNA sequence reads TGTGCCAGCAGCCCAGGACAGCTATCGTCGTCCGAGCAGTACTTC. Translated, this is CASSPGQLSSSEQYF.